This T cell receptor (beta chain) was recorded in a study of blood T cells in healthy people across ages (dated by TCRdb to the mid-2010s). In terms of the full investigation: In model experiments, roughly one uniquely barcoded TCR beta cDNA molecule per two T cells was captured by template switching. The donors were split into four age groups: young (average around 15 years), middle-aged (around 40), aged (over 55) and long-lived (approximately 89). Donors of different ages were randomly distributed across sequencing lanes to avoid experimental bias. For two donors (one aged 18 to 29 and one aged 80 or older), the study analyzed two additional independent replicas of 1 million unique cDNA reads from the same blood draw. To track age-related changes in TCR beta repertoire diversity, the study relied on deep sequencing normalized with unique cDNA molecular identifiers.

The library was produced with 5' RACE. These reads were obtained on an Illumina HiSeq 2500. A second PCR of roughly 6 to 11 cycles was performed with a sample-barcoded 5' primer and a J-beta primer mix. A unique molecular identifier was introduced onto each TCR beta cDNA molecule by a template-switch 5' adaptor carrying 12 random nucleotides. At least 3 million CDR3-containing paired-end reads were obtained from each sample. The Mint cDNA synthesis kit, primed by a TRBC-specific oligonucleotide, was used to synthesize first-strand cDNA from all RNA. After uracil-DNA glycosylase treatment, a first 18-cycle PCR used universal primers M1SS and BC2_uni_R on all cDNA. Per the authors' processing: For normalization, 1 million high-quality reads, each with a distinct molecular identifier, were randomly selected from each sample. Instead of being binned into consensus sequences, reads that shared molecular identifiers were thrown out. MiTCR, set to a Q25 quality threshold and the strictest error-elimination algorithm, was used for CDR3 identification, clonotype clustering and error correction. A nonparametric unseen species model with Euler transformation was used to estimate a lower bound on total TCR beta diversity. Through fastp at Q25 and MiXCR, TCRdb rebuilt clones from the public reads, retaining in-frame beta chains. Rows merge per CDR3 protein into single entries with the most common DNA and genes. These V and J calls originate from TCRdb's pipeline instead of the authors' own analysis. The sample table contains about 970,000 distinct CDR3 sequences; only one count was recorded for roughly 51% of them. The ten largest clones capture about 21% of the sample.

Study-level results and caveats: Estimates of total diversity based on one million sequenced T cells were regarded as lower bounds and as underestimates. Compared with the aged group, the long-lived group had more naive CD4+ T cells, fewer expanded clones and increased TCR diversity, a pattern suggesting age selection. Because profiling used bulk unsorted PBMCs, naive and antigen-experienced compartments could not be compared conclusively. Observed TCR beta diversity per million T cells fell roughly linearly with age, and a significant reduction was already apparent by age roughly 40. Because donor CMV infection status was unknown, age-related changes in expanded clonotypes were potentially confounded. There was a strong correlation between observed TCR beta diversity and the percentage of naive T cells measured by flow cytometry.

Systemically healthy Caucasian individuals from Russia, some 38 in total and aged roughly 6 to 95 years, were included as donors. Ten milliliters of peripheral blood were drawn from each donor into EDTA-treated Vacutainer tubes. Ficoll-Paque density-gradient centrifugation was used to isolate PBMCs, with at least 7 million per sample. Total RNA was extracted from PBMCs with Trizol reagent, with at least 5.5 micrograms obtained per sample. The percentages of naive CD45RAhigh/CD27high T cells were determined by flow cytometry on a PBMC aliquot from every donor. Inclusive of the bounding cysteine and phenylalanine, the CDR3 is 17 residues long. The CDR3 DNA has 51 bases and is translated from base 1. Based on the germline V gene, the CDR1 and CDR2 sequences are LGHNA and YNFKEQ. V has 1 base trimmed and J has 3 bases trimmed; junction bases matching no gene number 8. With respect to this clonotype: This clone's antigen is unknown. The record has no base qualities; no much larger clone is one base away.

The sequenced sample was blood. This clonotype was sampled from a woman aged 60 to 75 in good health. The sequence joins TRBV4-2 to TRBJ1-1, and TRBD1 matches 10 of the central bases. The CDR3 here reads CASSQVGDRGRDTEAFF. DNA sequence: TGTGCCAGCAGCCAAGTTGGGGACAGGGGACGGGACACTGAAGCTTTCTTT.